The source of this T cell receptor (beta chain) is a study of T cells in Graves' hyperthyroidism and ophthalmopathy. Diagnostic decisions used clinical symptoms, serum thyroxine and TRAb, thyroid ultrasound and orbital computed tomography. Study-level points and caveats: Blood held most thyroid clonotypes expanded above 0.001 frequency. Using 13 V-J features, a model discriminated ophthalmopathy from stable hyperthyroidism.

The CDR3 totals 14 residues. Amplification of TCR beta CDR3 regions was performed using RNA transcripts as template. RT-PCR in the first round (using the HTBI primer set) targeted the TCR CDR3. Each CDR3 protein is one row after TCRdb ran MiXCR on the multiplex PCR reads. This table has approximately 400,000 distinct CDR3 sequences, over 15% appearing once. This clonotype was recorded many times. As yet, its antigen is unknown. At one end, the junction sequence differs from germline, possibly due to a read error. Material for sequencing was blood. The V call is TRBV12-3 or TRBV12-4, the J call TRBJ2-2; TRBD1 aligns across 7 bases. The TCR comes from a woman aged 18-29 years with Graves' hyperthyroidism. The CDR3 reads CASSFRGYTGELLF. DNA for the CDR3: TGTGCCAGCAGTTTCAGGGGGTACACCGGGGAGCTGCTTTTT.